The 10 T cell receptor beta chains given below trace back to one sample, sequenced in a study of T-cell memory formation after mild COVID-19. TCRdb recomputed calls from the 5' RACE reads with MiXCR, one row per CDR3 protein. The table has hundreds of thousands of distinct CDR3 sequences, 18% seen once; the top ten hold under 25%. The sample was PBMCs or a T cell subset sorted from them (not recorded which). The receptor set was obtained from a man younger than 30 who had mild COVID-19 (a few samples of this study predate the infection). Cell type and time point are not known.

This clonotype was seen more than once but under ten times. The CDR3 DNA follows: TGCAGTGCAGCTCGCGGGACCTACTATGGCTACACCTTC. Protein: CSAARGTYYGYTF. The genes are TRBV20-1 and TRBJ1-2, with a possible D match to TRBD1 (5 bases). Per germline, CDR1 DFQATT and CDR2 SNEGSKA (reference sequence). Trimming pared 6 bases from V and 3 bases from J, leaving 14 bases between. This CDR3 comprises 13 residues.

The chain joins TRBV9 to TRBJ2-7; D gene unclear. The V gene's germline CDR1 is SGDLS and CDR2 YYNGEE. Trimming left V 0 bases short and J 5 bases short, with 3 bases between. This CDR3 comprises 11 residues. As DNA, the CDR3 is TGTGCCAGCAGCGTAGCGGACGAGCAGTACTTC. Protein: CASSVADEQYF.

This clonotype was seen ten or more times. The chain links TRBV5-1 to TRBJ2-5, with 8 bases fitting TRBD1. The CDR3 consists of 13 residues. V lost 4 bases, J lost 3 bases, and 2 bases stayed unmatched. The V gene's germline CDR1 is SGHRS and CDR2 YFSETQ. For the CDR3, the DNA is TGCGCCAGCAGCACGACAGGGGAAGAGACCCAGTACTTC. It encodes CASSTTGEETQYF.

The gene calls are TRBV10-3 and TRBJ1-1; 8 bases fit TRBD1. The V and J ends lost 8 bases and 1 base, in that order; junction bases with no gene match: 3. Germline assignment: CDR1 ENHRY and CDR2 SYGVKD. The CDR3 totals 13 residues. For the CDR3, the DNA is TGTGCCATCCGGGACAGGTGGAACACTGAAGCTTTCTTT. Amino acids: CAIRDRWNTEAFF.

The sample holds a few counts of this clonotype. The V gene is TRBV20-1, the J gene TRBJ2-6; D gene uncertain. Germline lookup yields CDR1 DFQATT and CDR2 SNEGSKA (reference sequence). The V and J ends lost 1 base and 0 bases respectively, with 10 bases between them. This CDR3 region has 16 residues. The CDR3 DNA follows: TGCAGTGCTAGAGCCCCGTTCCCCTCTGGGGCCAACGTCCTGACTTTC. This gives the protein CSARAPFPSGANVLTF.

Of note for this clonotype: Germline and junction disagree at one end, which may indicate a read error. The CDR3 spells CSAREGGHETQYF. CDR3 bases: TGCAGTGCGAGAGAGGGGGGCCATGAGACCCAGTACTTC. The gene calls are TRBV20-1 and TRBJ2-5; D may correspond to TRBD1 or TRBD2 (6 bases each). The CDR3 is made up of 13 amino acids. Germline V CDR1 and CDR2: DFQATT, SNEGSKA (reference sequence).

This clonotype was detected ten times or more. This rearrangement joins TRBV7-2 to TRBJ2-7; D gene unclear. Trimming pared 4 bases from V and 0 bases from J, leaving 7 bases between. Germline V gene sequence: CDR1 SGHTA, CDR2 FQGNSA. The CDR3 contains 13 residues. The CDR3 sequence is CASSYGSSYEQYV. Here the CDR3 DNA reads TGTGCCAGCAGCTACGGGTCCTCCTACGAGCAGTACGTC.

This clonotype was found once. A much bigger clone sits one base away, suggesting this may be a read error. The chain combines TRBV6-1 with TRBJ1-2; 7 bases agree with TRBD1. The CDR3 is made up of 13 amino acids. Germline CDR1 reads MNHNS; CDR2 reads SASEGT. The CDR3 DNA sequence: TGTGCCTGCAGTGACAGGGTGACCTATGGCTACACCTTC. It is translated as CACSDRVTYGYTF.

V gene TRBV3-1 combines with J gene TRBJ2-1, with 7 bases fitting TRBD2. The CDR3 extends over 16 amino acids. J was trimmed by 0 bases and V by 3 bases; bases with no gene match: 5. Germline V gene lookup returns CDR1 LGHDT and CDR2 YNNKEL (reference sequence). The CDR3 DNA is TGTGCCAGCAGCCAGACGGGGGGAGTCTCCTACAATGAGCAGTTCTTC. Protein product: CASSQTGGVSYNEQFF.

This clonotype was observed many times. The chain employs TRBV7-2 and TRBJ2-3, with D perhaps given as TRBD1 or TRBD2 (6 bases each). V lost 1 base and J lost 6, with 11 bases in between. Germline CDR1 SGHTA, CDR2 FQGNSA. CDR3 length equals 14 residues. The CDR3 region has the DNA TGTGCCAGCAGCTTAGGAGGGGGGCGGGATACGCAGTATTTT. Translation gives CASSLGGGRDTQYF.